This is a list of T cell receptor beta chains from one sample in a study of blood T cell repertoires in COVID-19. Sequencing was performed with immunoSEQ multiplex PCR; in TCRdb, only in-frame clones are kept and a portion is missing. The repertoire has more than 350,000 clones, about 90% of them found once; the top ten carry 3%. Material for sequencing was peripheral blood. The receptor source for this set is a woman under 40 with COVID-19, enrolled during active disease. CDR3s include the opening cysteine and the closing phenylalanine or tryptophan. D genes are given only for firm matches. The size entry is marked missing in some rows and otherwise reads once, few, many or a size class.

CDR3nt,CDR3aa,v_gene,abundance,j_gene,d_gene,len
TGTGCCAGCAGCCAAGTAGGGACAGATTCACCCCTCCACTTT,CASSQVGTDSPLHF,TRBV14,-,TRBJ1-6,TRBD1,14
TGCAGCGTTGAAGATCGGGAGTATGGCTACACCTTC,CSVEDREYGYTF,TRBV29-1,-,TRBJ1-2,-,12
TGTGCCAGCAGCTTGTTAGGGCAGGGATCCTCGGATACGCAGTATTTT,CASSLLGQGSSDTQYF,TRBV5-6,once,TRBJ2-3,-,16
TGTGCCAGCTCAGCCTCCGGGACAGCCTATGGCTACACCTTC,CASSASGTAYGYTF,TRBV18,-,TRBJ1-2,TRBD1,14
TGTGCCAGCAGCTTAGCGCAGGGACTAGCGGGAGTCGGTAATGAGCAGTTCTTC,CASSLAQGLAGVGNEQFF,TRBV7-2,-,TRBJ2-1,TRBD2,18
TGCGCCAGCAGCTTGGCGGGGGGCGGTGGGGCCAACGTCCTGACTTTC,CASSLAGGGGANVLTF,TRBV5-1,-,TRBJ2-6,-,16
TGTGCCTTGCGACATCCCACTGAAGCTTTCTTT,CALRHPTEAFF,TRBV30,-,TRBJ1-1,-,11
TGCGCCAGCAGCTCAAGGGGTGAGACTGAAAAACTGTTTTTT,CASSSRGETEKLFF,TRBV5-1,-,TRBJ1-4,-,14
TGTGCCAGCAGCGTCACGGGGGCCTACAATGAGCAGTTCTTC,CASSVTGAYNEQFF,TRBV9,-,TRBJ2-1,-,14
TGTGCCAGCAGCTTACAAGGTAGCGGGGGGCCGAGCACAGATACGCAGTATTTT,CASSLQGSGGPSTDTQYF,TRBV11-2,-,TRBJ2-3,TRBD2,18
TGTGCCAGCAGCTGGAGGGGGCAGGGCACTGAAGCTTTCTTT,CASSWRGQGTEAFF,TRBV6-5,-,TRBJ1-1,TRBD1,14
TGTGCCAGCAGCTTAAGGCCACGAGGCAGCTTTACAGATACGCAGTATTTT,CASSLRPRGSFTDTQYF,TRBV7-6,-,TRBJ2-3,-,17
TGTGCCACCAGCAGGACAGGGGGGTACAATGAGCAGTTCTTC,CATSRTGGYNEQFF,TRBV15,-,TRBJ2-1,TRBD1,14
TGTGCCAGCAGTCCAACCGGGACAGGGGGGGAGTTCTTC,CASSPTGTGGEFF,TRBV12-3/TRBV12-4,-,TRBJ2-1,TRBD1,13
TGTGCCAGCAGCTTAATCGACAGTACCACAGATACGCAGTATTTT,CASSLIDSTTDTQYF,TRBV11-3,-,TRBJ2-3,-,15
TGTGCCAGTAGTTTACAGGGTGTGGCTGAAGCTTTCTTT,CASSLQGVAEAFF,TRBV19,-,TRBJ1-1,-,13
TGTGCCAGCAGCTCCCCGACTAGCGGGGGGGCGTTGAGCACAGATACGCAGTATTTT,CASSSPTSGGALSTDTQYF,TRBV7-2,-,TRBJ2-3,TRBD2,19
TGTGCCAGCACCGAGAACCTTATCCCCTATGGCTACACCTTC,CASTENLIPYGYTF,TRBV5-6,-,TRBJ1-2,-,14
TGTGCCAGCAGCTTATTTAGGGGAATAAGCGGGGGGGCAGGTGATACGCAGTATTTT,CASSLFRGISGGAGDTQYF,TRBV7-2,-,TRBJ2-3,TRBD2,19
TGTGCCAGCAGCTTGGGGTTGCCAACTAATCAGTACTTC,CASSLGLPTNQYF,TRBV5-6,-,TRBJ2-4,-,13
TGTGCCTGGAGTCTGACTGCCGGGGAGCTGTTTTTT,CAWSLTAGELFF,TRBV30,few,TRBJ2-2,-,12
TGTGCCAGCAGCTTGGCGGCTAGAACAAACAATGAGCAGTTCTTC,CASSLAARTNNEQFF,TRBV5-4,-,TRBJ2-1,-,15